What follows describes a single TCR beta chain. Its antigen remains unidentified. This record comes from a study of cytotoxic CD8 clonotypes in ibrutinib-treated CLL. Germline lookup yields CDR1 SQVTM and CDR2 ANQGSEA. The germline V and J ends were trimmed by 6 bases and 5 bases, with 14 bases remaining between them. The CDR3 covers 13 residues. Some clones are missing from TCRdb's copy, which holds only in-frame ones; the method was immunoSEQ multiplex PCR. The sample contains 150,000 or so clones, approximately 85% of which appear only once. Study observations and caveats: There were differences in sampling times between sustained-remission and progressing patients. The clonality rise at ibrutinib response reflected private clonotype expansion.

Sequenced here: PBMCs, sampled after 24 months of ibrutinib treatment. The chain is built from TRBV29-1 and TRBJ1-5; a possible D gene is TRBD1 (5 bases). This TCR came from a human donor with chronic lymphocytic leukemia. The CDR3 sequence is CSVAGLRDQPQHF. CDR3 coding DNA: TGCAGCGTCGCAGGGCTCAGGGATCAGCCCCAGCATTTT. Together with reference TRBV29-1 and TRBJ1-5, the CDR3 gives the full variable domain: SAVISQKPSRDICQRGTSLTIQCQVDSQVTMMFWYRQQPGQSLTLIATANQGSEATYESGFVIDKFPISRPNLTFSTLTVSNMSPEDSSIYLCSVAGLRDQPQHFGDGTRLSIL.